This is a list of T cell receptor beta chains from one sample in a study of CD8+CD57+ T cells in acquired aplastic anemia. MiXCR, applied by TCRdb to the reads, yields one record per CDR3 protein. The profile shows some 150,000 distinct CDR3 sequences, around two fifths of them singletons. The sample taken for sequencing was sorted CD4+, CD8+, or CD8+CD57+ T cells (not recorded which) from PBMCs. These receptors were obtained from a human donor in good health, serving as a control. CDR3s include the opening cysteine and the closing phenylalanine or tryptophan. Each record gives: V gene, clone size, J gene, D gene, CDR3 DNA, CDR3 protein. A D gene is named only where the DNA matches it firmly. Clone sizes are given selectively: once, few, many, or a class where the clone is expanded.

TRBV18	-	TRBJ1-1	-	TGTGCCAGCTCAAATCAGGGAAACCTGAACACTGAAGCTTTCTTT	CASSNQGNLNTEAFF
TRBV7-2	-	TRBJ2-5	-	TGTGCCAGCAGCTTAACGAGACAAGAGACCCAGTACTTC	CASSLTRQETQYF
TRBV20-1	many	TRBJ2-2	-	TGCAGTGCTAGACCCTCAGGGTCCGGGGAGCTGTTTTTT	CSARPSGSGELFF
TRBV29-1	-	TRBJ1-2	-	TGCAGCGTTGAAGACCAGTCTGGCTACACCTTC	CSVEDQSGYTF
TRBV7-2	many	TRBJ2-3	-	TGTGCCAGCAGCTGGGGGACTGGAGGCACAGATACGCAGTATTTT	CASSWGTGGTDTQYF
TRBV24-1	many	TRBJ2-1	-	TGTGCCACCAGTGACCCCTCCGTAGGACTGGGTTACAATGAGCAGTTCTTC	CATSDPSVGLGYNEQFF
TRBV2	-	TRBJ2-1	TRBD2	TGTGCCAGCAGGACTAGCGGATACAATGAGCAGTTCTTC	CASRTSGYNEQFF
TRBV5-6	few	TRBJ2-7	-	TGTGCCAGCAGCTTGTATGGACGAAAAGAGCAGTACTTC	CASSLYGRKEQYF
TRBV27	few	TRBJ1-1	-	TGTGCCAGCAGTTTTGGTCGGTGGGGCGAAGCTTTCTTT	CASSFGRWGEAFF
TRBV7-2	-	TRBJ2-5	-	TGTGCCAGCAACCCTGGAGGGCAAGAGACCCAGTACTTC	CASNPGGQETQYF
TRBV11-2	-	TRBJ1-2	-	TGTGCCAGCAGCTTAGGACGGAGTCCTAGCTATGGCTACACCTTC	CASSLGRSPSYGYTF
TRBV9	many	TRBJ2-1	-	TGTGCCAGCAGCGCCCCAGCGGGTGCGGAGCAGTTCTTC	CASSAPAGAEQFF
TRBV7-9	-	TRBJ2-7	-	TGTACCAGCAGCTCGTACTACGGGCAGTACTTC	CTSSSYYGQYF
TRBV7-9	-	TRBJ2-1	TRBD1	TGTGCCAGCAGCTTGGGGACAGAGAATGAGCAGTTCTTC	CASSLGTENEQFF
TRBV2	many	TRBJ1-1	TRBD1	TGTGCCAGCAGGGACAGGGGGGCTTTCTTT	CASRDRGAFF
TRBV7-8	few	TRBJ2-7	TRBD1	TGTGCCAGCAGCACGGACAGGGGCTACGAGCAGTACTTC	CASSTDRGYEQYF
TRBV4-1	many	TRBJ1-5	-	TGCGCCAGCAGCCTTACCGGCAGCAAGAATCAGCCCCAGCATTTT	CASSLTGSKNQPQHF
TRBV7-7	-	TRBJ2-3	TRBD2	TGTGCTAGCAGCTTATCAGCGGGGGTGGATACGCAGTATTTT	CASSLSAGVDTQYF
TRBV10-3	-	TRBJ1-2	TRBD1	TGTGCCATCAGGACCGGGACAGGGGGCTACACCTTC	CAIRTGTGGYTF
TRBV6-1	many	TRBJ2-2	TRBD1	TGTGCCAGCAGTGTGGACAGGAGCACCGGGGAGCTGTTTTTT	CASSVDRSTGELFF
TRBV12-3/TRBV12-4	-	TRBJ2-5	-	TGTGCCAGCAGTGGTTTGGAGACCCAGTACTTC	CASSGLETQYF
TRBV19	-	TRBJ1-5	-	TGTGCCAGTAGTATGTGGGAGAACCGGTGGCCCCAGCATTTT	CASSMWENRWPQHF
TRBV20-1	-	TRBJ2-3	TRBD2	TGCAGTGCTAGACGACTAGCGGTCACAGATACGCAGTATTTT	CSARRLAVTDTQYF
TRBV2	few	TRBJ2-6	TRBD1	TGTGCCAGCCGGGACAGGCTTAGCTCTGGGGCCAACGTCCTGACTTTC	CASRDRLSSGANVLTF
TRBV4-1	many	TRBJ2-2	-	TGCGCCAGCAGCCAATATACAGGATCGAACACCGGGGAGCTGTTTTTT	CASSQYTGSNTGELFF
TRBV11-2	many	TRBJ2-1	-	TGTGCCAGCAGCTTAGAAGTCAGGGACAATGAGCAGTTCTTC	CASSLEVRDNEQFF
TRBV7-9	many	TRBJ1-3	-	TGTGCCAGCAGCTTAGGGGGGACCGAATCTGGAAACACCATATATTTT	CASSLGGTESGNTIYF
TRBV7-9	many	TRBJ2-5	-	TGTGCCAGCAGGGGGCTCAGAGGGGAGACCCAGTACTTC	CASRGLRGETQYF
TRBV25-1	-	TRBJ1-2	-	TGTGCCAGCAGTGTGTCCGGGGAAATGTGGGGCTACACCTTC	CASSVSGEMWGYTF
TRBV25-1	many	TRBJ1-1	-	TGTGCCAGCAGTGCCAGACAGGACCGGAACACTGAAGCTTTCTTT	CASSARQDRNTEAFF
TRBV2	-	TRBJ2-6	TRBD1	TGTGCCAGCAGGGATCCGGGACAGGGGGCCAACGTCCTGACTTTC	CASRDPGQGANVLTF
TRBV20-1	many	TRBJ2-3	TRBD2	TGCAGTGCCGGGTCCGTCAGCGGGGGGCATACGGATACGCAGTATTTT	CSAGSVSGGHTDTQYF
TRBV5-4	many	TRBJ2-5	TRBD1	TGTGCCAGCAGCACCGGGACAGTGGAGACCCAGTACTTC	CASSTGTVETQYF
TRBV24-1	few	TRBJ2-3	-	TGTGCCACCAGTGATCCCAATCAGGATACGCAGTATTTT	CATSDPNQDTQYF
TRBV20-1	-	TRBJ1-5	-	TGCAGTGCGAAACGGGGGCGGAGCAATCAGCCCCAGCATTTT	CSAKRGRSNQPQHF
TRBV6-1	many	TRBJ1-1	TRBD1	TGTGCCGGACTCGACAGGGGGAACACTGAAGCTTTCTTT	CAGLDRGNTEAFF
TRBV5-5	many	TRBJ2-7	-	TGTGCCAGCAGCTTGGAACAGAACCCCTACGAGCAGTACTTC	CASSLEQNPYEQYF
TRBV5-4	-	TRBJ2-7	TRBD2	TGTGCCAGCAGCTTGGGAGGGGGACTAGTACTTCCCGGGCAGTACTTC	CASSLGGGLVLPGQYF
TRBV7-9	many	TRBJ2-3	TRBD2	TGTGCCAGCAGCTTAGGTCTAGCGGGGAGCACAGATACGCAGTATTTT	CASSLGLAGSTDTQYF
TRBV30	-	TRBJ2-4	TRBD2	TGTGCCTGGAGTGGCCCGGGACTAGCGGACGGCAAAAACATTCAGTACTTC	CAWSGPGLADGKNIQYF
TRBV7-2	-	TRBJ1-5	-	TGTGCCAGCAGCTTAGACGGCCAGCCCCAGCATTTT	CASSLDGQPQHF
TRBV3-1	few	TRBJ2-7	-	TGTGCCAGCAGCCCTACTGGTCTCCATACTAGGGAGCAGTACTTC	CASSPTGLHTREQYF
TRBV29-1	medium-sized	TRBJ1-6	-	TGCAGCGTTCGGACTGACGGGGTTAATTCACCCCTCCACTTT	CSVRTDGVNSPLHF
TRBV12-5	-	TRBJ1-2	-	TGTGCTAGTGGTTACCAGGATCCGTATGGCTACACCTTC	CASGYQDPYGYTF
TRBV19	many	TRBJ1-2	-	TGTGCCACCCTCAGCCTTGACTATGGCTACACCTTC	CATLSLDYGYTF
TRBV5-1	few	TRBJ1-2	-	TGCGCCAGCAGCCCAGACCCGAACTATGGCTACACCTTC	CASSPDPNYGYTF
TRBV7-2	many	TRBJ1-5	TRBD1	TGTGCCAGCAGCTTATCGCCAGGGGGCCAGCCCCAGCATTTT	CASSLSPGGQPQHF
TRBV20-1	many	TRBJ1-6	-	TGCAGTGCTAGGTCCGGGATCGCCTATAATTCACCCCTCCACTTT	CSARSGIAYNSPLHF